In this sample, the clone carrying this T cell receptor (beta chain) turned up many times. Its antigen is currently unknown. The length of the CDR3 is 13 residues. V lost 7 bases, J lost 1 base, and 11 bases lay in between. From germline, CDR1 is SGHTA and CDR2 FQGNSA. The source of the sample is a study of T-cell memory formation after mild COVID-19. TCRdb reanalysed the 5' RACE reads using MiXCR and keeps one entry per CDR3 protein. The sample lists about 260,000 distinct CDR3 sequences; around 15% were seen once. Study-wide findings and caveats: Those CD4+ clones that contracted were mainly in CM and EM (CD8+ ones in EMRA). Pre-infection memory already had some responding clones, implying cross-reactive memory joined. Clones contracting across day 15 to 85 had a balanced CD4/CD8 profile; later expanding clones leaned CD4+.

Material for sequencing was PBMCs or a T cell subset sorted from them (not recorded which). The chain combines TRBV7-2 with TRBJ2-7; no clear D. The clonotype comes from a man between 18 and 29 years old who had mild COVID-19 (a few samples of this study predate the infection). Cell type and time point are not known. The CDR3 protein is CASTPGSSYEQYF. CDR3 DNA sequence: TGTGCCAGCACCCCCGGTTCTTCCTACGAGCAGTACTTC.